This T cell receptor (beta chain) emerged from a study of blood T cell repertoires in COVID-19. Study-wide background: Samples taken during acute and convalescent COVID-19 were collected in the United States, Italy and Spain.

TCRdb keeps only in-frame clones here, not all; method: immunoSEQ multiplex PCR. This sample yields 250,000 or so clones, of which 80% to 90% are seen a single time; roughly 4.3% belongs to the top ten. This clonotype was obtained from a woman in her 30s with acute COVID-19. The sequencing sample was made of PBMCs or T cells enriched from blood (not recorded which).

The DNA of the CDR3 is TGTGCCAGCAGCTCCACCCCCGCCCAGGGAGGCTACACCTTC. It translates to CASSSTPAQGGYTF. The chain is built from TRBV28 and TRBJ1-2; a weak D match, TRBD1 (5 bases). V lost 6 bases and J 8 bases, leaving 19 bases between the germline ends. This CDR3 is built from 14 residues. The germline gives CDR1 MDHEN, CDR2 SYDVKM.